These 16 T cell receptor beta chains were sequenced from one sample in a study of blood T cell repertoires in COVID-19 (dated by TCRdb to about 2020). Library preparation used the immunoSEQ multiplex PCR assay. Sourced from immuneACCESS, this table was stored by TCRdb with only in-frame sequences that have V and J called. A share of the clones is absent; for the studies checked, an unresolved V gene accounts for under half, and the remainder has no known explanation. The sample data list 70,000 to 75,000 clones, and 75% to 85% of these were observed just once. Jointly, the top ten make up 20% of the sample. Material for sequencing was peripheral blood. The origin of the receptors is a woman aged 70-85 years with acute or convalescent COVID-19.

V gene TRBV9 combines with J gene TRBJ2-2; 10 nucleotides match TRBD2. After removal of 3 bases from V and 4 bases from J, the junction contained 6 bases not matched to a gene. Germline CDR1 reads SGDLS; CDR2 reads YYNGEE. The length of the CDR3 is 16 residues. CDR3 DNA: TGTGCCAGCAGCGGACCGGGACTAGCGCCCACCGGGGAGCTGTTTTTT. Amino acids: CASSGPGLAPTGELFF.

The chain uses TRBV27 and TRBJ2-1; D is perhaps TRBD2 (7 bases). Trimming left V 8 bases short and J 4 bases short, with 18 bases between. In germline, CDR1 is MNHEY, CDR2 SMNVEV (reference sequence). The CDR3 spans 15 residues. Here the CDR3 reads CASGQRLAEYNEQFF. Here the CDR3 DNA reads TGTGCCAGCGGACAGAGACTAGCTGAGTACAATGAGCAGTTCTTC.

This chain links TRBV14 with TRBJ2-2, with a possible D match to TRBD2 (5 bases). V lost 1 base and J 9 bases, leaving 6 bases between the germline ends. CDR1 is SGHDN and CDR2 is FVKESK in the germline V gene. The CDR3 runs to 12 residues. Written as DNA, the CDR3 is TGTGCCAGCAGCCAAGCTAGCCGGGAGCTGTTTTTT. Protein: CASSQASRELFF.

The chain recombines TRBV5-1 with TRBJ2-7, with 10 bases fitting TRBD1. The CDR3 loop spans 15 amino acids. Trimming took 1 base from V and 5 from J; bases not matched to a gene: 6. Germline V gene lookup returns CDR1 SGHRS and CDR2 YFSETQ. CDR3 amino acids: CASSLRGQGYDEQYF. The CDR3 bases are TGCGCCAGCAGCTTGCGGGGACAGGGGTACGACGAGCAGTACTTC. The full variable domain, in which reference TRBV5-1 and TRBJ2-7 provide the parts outside the CDR3, is KAGVTQTPRYLIKTRGQQVTLSCSPISGHRSVSWYQQTPGQGLQFLFEYFSETQRNKGNFPGRFSGRQFSNSRSEMNVSTLELGDSALYLCASSLRGQGYDEQYFGPGTRLTVT.

V and J are TRBV5-1 and TRBJ2-1, with 9 bases matching TRBD2. CDR3 length equals 17 residues. J gave up 9 bases and V 0 bases, and 13 bases lay outside the gene matches. Germline CDR1 is SGHRS and CDR2 is YFSETQ. DNA for the CDR3: TGCGCCAGCAGCTTGGTTAGCGGGGGATACAATTCTGGTGAGCAGTTCTTC. Translation: CASSLVSGGYNSGEQFF.

This chain links TRBV18 with TRBJ2-7; 8 bases line up with TRBD2. The V segment lost 1 base and the J segment 3 bases; nucleotides outside the gene matches: 8. Germline V lookup: CDR1 KGHSH, CDR2 LQKENI. The CDR3 runs to 16 residues. CDR3: CASSPHKVAGIYEQYF. The CDR3 region has the DNA TGTGCCAGCTCACCACATAAGGTAGCGGGGATCTACGAGCAGTACTTC. The full variable domain, completed using reference TRBV18 and TRBJ2-7, is NAGVMQNPRHLVRRRGQEARLRCSPMKGHSHVYWYRQLPEEGLKFMVYLQKENIIDESGMPKERFSAEFPKEGPSILRIQQVVRGDSAAYFCASSPHKVAGIYEQYFGPGTRLTVT.

Only one count was recorded for this clone. The V and J genes are TRBV5-1 and TRBJ2-5; TRBD2 is a possible D gene (5 bases). CDR3 length: 15 amino acids. CDR1 SGHRS and CDR2 YFSETQ come from the germline V gene. The germline V and J ends were trimmed by 3 bases and 1 base, with 13 bases remaining between them. The CDR3 sequence is CASSSPEGLQETQYF. DNA for the CDR3: TGCGCCAGCAGCTCGCCCGAGGGCCTCCAAGAGACCCAGTACTTC.

This chain uses TRBV29-1 with TRBJ1-2; possibly TRBD1 for D (6 bases). The CDR3 contains 14 residues. V gave up 6 bases and J gave up 6 bases, with 20 bases separating them. Germline lookup yields CDR1 SQVTM and CDR2 ANQGSEA. CDR3 residues: CSVISGTKRDGYTF. CDR3 DNA: TGCAGCGTAATCTCCGGGACAAAAAGAGATGGCTACACCTTC.

The rearrangement links TRBV7-9 to TRBJ2-5; TRBD1 is a possible D gene (6 bases). CDR1 is SEHNR, CDR2 FQNEAQ, per germline (reference sequence). V was trimmed by 1 base and J by 5 bases, leaving 11 bases between them. CDR3 size: 14 residues. The CDR3, as DNA: TGTGCCAGCAGCTTAGGGACAGTTTATGAGACCCAGTACTTC. Its translation is CASSLGTVYETQYF.

The V call is TRBV11-2, the J call TRBJ2-5; 8 bases fit TRBD1. The germline CDR1 and CDR2 sequences are SGHAT and FQNNGV. The length of the CDR3 is 15 residues. V shed 2 bases, J shed 2 bases, and the junction held 4 bases outside the gene matches. The CDR3 nucleotides read TGTGCCAGCAGCTTACGGCAGGGGGCGCAAGAGACCCAGTACTTC. It codes for CASSLRQGAQETQYF.

As for this clone: It is unclear where the CDR3 begins or ends on the DNA, so no DNA is shown, and the CDR3 is as TCRdb lists it. The gene calls are TRBV19 and TRBJ1-1. The length of the CDR3 is 14 amino acids, counting both ends. Per germline, CDR1 LNHDA and CDR2 SQIVND (reference sequence). Here the CDR3 reads CASTSGLLGGEAFF.

V gene TRBV6-5 combines with J gene TRBJ1-2; D might be TRBD1 (6 bases). The ends were cut back, 6 bases at V and 7 bases at J, with 21 bases in the middle. This CDR3 comprises 15 residues. Germline CDR1 and CDR2: MNHEY and SVGAGI. This CDR3 is CASSGPGTLSGGYTF. Here the CDR3 DNA reads TGTGCCAGCAGCGGTCCCGGGACACTCTCCGGTGGCTACACCTTC.

The chain joins TRBV23-1 to TRBJ1-3; tentative D call: TRBD1 (6 bases). TRBV23-1 is flagged as an ORF with uncertain function. Trimming left V 8 bases short and J 1 base short, with 12 bases between. The CDR3 loop spans 14 amino acids. CDR3 bases: TGCGCCAGCTCGAGGGGGTTGTCTGGAAACACCATATATTTT. Protein product: CASSRGLSGNTIYF.

V and J are TRBV5-8 and TRBJ1-6; 8 nucleotides align to TRBD1. The V segment lost 4 bases and the J segment 6 bases; nucleotides outside the gene matches: 6. The CDR3 consists of 15 residues. Germline values: CDR1 SGHTS, CDR2 YDEGEE. The CDR3 loop reads CASSRTGMGNSPLHF. In DNA, the CDR3 is TGTGCCAGCAGCCGGACAGGGATGGGTAATTCACCCCTCCACTTT. The entire variable domain, with the rest obtained from reference TRBV5-8 and TRBJ1-6, is as follows: EAGVTQSPTHLIKTRGQQATLRCSPISGHTSVYWYQQALGLGLQFLLWYDEGEERNRGNFPPRFSGRQFPNYSSELNVNALELEDSALYLCASSRTGMGNSPLHFGNGTRLTVT.

This chain uses TRBV4-2 with TRBJ1-4; 7 bases agree with TRBD1. The germline V gene has CDR1 LGHNA and CDR2 YNFKEQ. The ends lost 0 bases at V and 7 bases at J; junction bases unmatched: 8. The CDR3 totals 16 residues. The chain's CDR3 is CASSQDRDSRGEKLFF. The CDR3 bases are TGTGCCAGCAGCCAAGATAGGGACAGCCGCGGTGAAAAACTGTTTTTT.

The rearrangement links TRBV27 to TRBJ2-7, with 9 bases aligning to TRBD2. CDR3 length: 15 residues. Trimming removed 3 bases from V and 3 bases from J; junction bases left unmatched: 6. Looked up from germline, CDR1 is MNHEY and CDR2 is SMNVEV (reference sequence). CDR3 amino acids: CASSLTSGYIYEQYF. The CDR3 DNA follows: TGTGCCAGCAGTTTGACTAGCGGTTATATCTACGAGCAGTACTTC.